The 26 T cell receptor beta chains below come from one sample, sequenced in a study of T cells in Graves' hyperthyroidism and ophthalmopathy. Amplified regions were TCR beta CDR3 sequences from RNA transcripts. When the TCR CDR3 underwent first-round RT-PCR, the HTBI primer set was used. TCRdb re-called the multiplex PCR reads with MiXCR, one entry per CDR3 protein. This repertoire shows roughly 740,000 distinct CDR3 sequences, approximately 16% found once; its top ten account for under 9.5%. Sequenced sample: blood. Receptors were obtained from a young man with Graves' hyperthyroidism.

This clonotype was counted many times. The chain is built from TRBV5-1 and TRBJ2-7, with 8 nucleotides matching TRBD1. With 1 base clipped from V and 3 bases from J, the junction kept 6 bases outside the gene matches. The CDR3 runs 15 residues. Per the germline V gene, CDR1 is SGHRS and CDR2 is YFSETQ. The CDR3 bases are TGCGCCAGCAGCTTGAGTCCCGGGACAGGCTACGAGCAGTACTTC. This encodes CASSLSPGTGYEQYF.

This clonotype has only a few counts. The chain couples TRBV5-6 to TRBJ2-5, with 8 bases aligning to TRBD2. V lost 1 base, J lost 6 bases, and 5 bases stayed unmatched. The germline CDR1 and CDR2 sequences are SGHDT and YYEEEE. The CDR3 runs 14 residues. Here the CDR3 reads CASSLFSGRQTQYF. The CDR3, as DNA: TGTGCCAGCAGCTTGTTCAGCGGGAGACAGACCCAGTACTTC. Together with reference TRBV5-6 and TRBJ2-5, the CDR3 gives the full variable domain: DAGVTQSPTHLIKTRGQQVTLRCSPKSGHDTVSWYQQALGQGPQFIFQYYEEEERQRGNFPDRFSGHQFPNYSSELNVNALLLGDSALYLCASSLFSGRQTQYFGPGTRLLVL.

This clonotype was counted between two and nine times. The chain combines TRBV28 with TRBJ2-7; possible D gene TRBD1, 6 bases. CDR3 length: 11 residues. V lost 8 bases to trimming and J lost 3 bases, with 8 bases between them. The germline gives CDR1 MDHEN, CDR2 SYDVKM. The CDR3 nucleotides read TGTGCCAGCGGGACACTCTACGAGCAGTACTTC. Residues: CASGTLYEQYF.

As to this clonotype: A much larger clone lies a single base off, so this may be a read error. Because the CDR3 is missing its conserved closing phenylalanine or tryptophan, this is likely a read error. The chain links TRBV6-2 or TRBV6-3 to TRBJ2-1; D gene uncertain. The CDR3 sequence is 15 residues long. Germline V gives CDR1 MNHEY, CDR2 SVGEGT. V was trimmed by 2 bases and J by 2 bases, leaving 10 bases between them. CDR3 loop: CASSYGGNTYNEQFS. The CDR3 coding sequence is TGTGCCAGCAGTTACGGCGGCAACACCTACAATGAGCAGTTCTCC.

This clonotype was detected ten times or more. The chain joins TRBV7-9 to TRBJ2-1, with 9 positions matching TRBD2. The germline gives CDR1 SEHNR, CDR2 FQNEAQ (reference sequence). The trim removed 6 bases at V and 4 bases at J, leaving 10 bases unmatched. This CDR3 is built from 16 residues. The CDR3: CASRPNPAGGYNEQFF. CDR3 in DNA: TGTGCCAGCAGACCAAATCCAGCGGGGGGATACAATGAGCAGTTCTTC.

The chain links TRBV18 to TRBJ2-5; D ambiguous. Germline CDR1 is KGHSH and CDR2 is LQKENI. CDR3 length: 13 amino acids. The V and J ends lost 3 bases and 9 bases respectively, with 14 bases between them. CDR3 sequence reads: CASSPSGRSSQYF. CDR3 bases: TGTGCCAGCTCACCGTCCGGACGTTCGTCCCAGTACTTC.

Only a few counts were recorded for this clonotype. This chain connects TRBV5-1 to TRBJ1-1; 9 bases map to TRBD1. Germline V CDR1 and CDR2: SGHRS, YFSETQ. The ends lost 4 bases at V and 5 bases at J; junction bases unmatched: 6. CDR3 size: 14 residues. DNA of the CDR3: TGCGCCAGCAGCCGGGACAGGGAGGTAACTGAAGCTTTCTTT. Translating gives CASSRDREVTEAFF. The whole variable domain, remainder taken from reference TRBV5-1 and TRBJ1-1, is KAGVTQTPRYLIKTRGQQVTLSCSPISGHRSVSWYQQTPGQGLQFLFEYFSETQRNKGNFPGRFSGRQFSNSRSEMNVSTLELGDSALYLCASSRDREVTEAFFGQGTRLTVV.

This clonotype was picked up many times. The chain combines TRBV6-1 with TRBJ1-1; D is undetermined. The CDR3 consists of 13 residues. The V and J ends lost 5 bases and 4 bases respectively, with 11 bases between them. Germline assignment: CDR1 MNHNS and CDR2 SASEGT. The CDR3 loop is CASSTLWGTEAFF. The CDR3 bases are TGTGCCAGCAGTACCCTCTGGGGCACTGAAGCTTTCTTT.

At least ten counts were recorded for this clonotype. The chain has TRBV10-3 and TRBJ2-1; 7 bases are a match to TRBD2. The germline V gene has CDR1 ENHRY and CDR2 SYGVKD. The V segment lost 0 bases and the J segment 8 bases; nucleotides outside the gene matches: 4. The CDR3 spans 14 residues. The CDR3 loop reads CAISESAGEDEQFF. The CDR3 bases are TGTGCCATCAGTGAGTCCGCGGGAGAAGATGAGCAGTTCTTC.

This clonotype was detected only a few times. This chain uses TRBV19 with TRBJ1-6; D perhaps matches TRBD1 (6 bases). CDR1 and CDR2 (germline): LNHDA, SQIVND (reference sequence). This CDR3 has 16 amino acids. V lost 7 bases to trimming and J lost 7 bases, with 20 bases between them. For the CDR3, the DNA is TGTGCCAGTAAAGGGGGACCAGAAATTCCGAATTCACCCCTCCACTTT. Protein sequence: CASKGGPEIPNSPLHF.

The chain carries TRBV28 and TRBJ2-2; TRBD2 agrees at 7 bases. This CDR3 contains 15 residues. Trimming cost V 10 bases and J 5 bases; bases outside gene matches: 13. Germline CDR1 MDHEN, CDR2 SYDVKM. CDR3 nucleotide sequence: TGTGCCACCCCTTCGGGGGGAGCGGGGACCGGGGAGCTGTTTTTT. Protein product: CATPSGGAGTGELFF.

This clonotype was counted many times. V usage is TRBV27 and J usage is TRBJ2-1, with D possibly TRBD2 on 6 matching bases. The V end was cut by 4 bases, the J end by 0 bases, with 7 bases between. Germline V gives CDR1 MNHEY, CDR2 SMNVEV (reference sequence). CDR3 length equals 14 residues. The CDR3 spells CASSWDSSYNEQFF. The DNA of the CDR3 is TGTGCCAGCAGTTGGGACTCCTCCTACAATGAGCAGTTCTTC.

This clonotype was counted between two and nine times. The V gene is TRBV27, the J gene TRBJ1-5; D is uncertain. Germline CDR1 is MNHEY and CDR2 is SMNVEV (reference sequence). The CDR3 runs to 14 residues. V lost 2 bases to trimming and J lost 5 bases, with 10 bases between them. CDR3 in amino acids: CASSLLGPHQPQHF. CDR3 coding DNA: TGTGCCAGCAGTTTACTGGGCCCCCATCAGCCCCAGCATTTT.

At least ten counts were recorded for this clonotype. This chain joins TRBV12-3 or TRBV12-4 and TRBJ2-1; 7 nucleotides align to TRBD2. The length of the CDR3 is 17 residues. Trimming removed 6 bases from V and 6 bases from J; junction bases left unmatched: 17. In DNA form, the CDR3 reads TGTGCCAGCAGCCTTTCTTTGGGGGGGACTACTTCCAATGAGCAGTTCTTC. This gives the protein CASSLSLGGTTSNEQFF.

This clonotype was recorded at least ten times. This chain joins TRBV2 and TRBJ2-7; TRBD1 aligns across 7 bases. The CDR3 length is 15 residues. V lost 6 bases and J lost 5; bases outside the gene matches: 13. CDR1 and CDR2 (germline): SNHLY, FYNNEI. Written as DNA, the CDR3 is TGTGCCAGCAGATCCGGGACAGCAAGTTTCCACGAGCAGTACTTC. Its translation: CASRSGTASFHEQYF.

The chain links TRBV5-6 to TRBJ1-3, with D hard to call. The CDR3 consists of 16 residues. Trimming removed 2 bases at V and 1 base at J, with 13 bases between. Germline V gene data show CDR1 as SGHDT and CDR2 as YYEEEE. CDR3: CASSLVAGPSGNTIYF. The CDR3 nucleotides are TGTGCCAGCAGCTTAGTCGCAGGCCCATCTGGAAACACCATATATTTT.

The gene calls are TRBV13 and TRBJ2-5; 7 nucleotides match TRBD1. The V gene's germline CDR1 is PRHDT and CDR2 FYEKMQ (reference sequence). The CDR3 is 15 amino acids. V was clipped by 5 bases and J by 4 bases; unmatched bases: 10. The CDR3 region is CASSEKIGGRETQYF. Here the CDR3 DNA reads TGTGCCAGCAGCGAGAAGATAGGGGGCAGAGAGACCCAGTACTTC.

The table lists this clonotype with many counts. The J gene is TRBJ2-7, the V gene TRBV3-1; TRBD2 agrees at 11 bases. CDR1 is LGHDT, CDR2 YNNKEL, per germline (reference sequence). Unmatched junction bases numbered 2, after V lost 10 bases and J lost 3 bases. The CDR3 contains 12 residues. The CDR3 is CATGLAGYEQYF. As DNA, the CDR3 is TGTGCCACCGGACTAGCGGGCTACGAGCAGTACTTC.

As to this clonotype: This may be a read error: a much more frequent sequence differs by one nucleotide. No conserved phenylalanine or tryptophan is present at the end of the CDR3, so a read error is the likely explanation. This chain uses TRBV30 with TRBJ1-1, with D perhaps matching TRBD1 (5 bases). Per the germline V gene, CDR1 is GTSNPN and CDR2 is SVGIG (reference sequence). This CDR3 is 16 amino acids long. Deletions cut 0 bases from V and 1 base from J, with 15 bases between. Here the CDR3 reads CAWSVDVSQGNTEAFL. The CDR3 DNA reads TGTGCCTGGAGTGTGGATGTTTCGCAGGGGAACACTGAAGCTTTCCTT.

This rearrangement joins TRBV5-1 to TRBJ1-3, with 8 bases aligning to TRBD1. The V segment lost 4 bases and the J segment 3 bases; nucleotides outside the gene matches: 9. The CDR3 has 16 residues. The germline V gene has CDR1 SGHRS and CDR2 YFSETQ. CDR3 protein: CASSPTTGGHGNTIYF. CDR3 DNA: TGCGCCAGCAGCCCAACAACAGGGGGTCATGGAAACACCATATATTTT.

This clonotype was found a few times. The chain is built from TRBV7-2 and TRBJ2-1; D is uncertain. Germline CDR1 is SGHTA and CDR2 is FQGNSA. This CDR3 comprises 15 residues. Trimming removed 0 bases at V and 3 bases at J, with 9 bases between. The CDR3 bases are TGTGCCAGCAGCTTAGCGGAAGCGTACTACAATGAGCAGTTCTTC. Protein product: CASSLAEAYYNEQFF.

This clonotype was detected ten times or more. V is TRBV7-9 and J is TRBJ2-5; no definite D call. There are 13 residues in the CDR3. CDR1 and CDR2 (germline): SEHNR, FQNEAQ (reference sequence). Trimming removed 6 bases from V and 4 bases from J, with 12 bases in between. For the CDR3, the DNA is TGTGCCAGCAGGGTGACGGGCCGAGAGACCCAGTACTTC. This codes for CASRVTGRETQYF.

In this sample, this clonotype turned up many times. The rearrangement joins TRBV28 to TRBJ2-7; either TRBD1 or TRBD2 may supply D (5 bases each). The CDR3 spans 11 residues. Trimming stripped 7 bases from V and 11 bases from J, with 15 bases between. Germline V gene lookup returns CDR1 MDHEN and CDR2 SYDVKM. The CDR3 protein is CASTSGRQKYF. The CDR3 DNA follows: TGTGCCAGCACCTCGGGACGGCAGAAGTACTTC.

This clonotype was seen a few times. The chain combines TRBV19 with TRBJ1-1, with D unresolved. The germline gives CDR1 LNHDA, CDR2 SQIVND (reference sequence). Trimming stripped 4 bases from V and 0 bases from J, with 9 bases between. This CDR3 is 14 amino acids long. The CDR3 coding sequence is TGTGCCAGTAGTACTCCAACCATGAACACTGAAGCTTTCTTT. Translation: CASSTPTMNTEAFF.

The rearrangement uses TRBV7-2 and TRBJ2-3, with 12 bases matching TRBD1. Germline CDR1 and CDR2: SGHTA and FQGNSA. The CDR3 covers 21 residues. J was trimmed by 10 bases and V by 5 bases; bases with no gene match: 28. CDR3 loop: CASSPPRGLGTGGISGRPQYF. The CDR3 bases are TGTGCCAGCAGCCCCCCTAGGGGCCTCGGGACAGGGGGCATTAGCGGGAGGCCGCAGTATTTT.

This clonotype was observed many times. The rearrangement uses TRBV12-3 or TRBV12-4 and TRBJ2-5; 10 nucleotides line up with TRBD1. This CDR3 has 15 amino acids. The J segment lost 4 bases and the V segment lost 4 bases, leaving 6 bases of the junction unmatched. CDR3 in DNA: TGTGCCAGCAGTTCGAGGACAGGGGGGGGAGAGACCCAGTACTTC. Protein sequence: CASSSRTGGGETQYF.